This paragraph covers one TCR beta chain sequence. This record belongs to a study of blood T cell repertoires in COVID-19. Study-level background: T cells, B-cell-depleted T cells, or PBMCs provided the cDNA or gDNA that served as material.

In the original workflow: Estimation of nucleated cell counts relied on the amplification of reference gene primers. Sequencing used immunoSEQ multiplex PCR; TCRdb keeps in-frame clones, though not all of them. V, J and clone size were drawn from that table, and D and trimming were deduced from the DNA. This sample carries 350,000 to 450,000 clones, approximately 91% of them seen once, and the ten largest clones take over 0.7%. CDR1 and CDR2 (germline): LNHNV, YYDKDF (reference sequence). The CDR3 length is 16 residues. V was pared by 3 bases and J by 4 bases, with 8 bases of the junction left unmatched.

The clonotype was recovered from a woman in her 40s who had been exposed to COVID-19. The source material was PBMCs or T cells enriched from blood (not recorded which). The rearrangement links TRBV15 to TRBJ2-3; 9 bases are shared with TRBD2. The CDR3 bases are TGTGCCACCAGCAGGGAATCTAGCGGGACTCCAGATACGCAGTATTTT. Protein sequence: CATSRESSGTPDTQYF.